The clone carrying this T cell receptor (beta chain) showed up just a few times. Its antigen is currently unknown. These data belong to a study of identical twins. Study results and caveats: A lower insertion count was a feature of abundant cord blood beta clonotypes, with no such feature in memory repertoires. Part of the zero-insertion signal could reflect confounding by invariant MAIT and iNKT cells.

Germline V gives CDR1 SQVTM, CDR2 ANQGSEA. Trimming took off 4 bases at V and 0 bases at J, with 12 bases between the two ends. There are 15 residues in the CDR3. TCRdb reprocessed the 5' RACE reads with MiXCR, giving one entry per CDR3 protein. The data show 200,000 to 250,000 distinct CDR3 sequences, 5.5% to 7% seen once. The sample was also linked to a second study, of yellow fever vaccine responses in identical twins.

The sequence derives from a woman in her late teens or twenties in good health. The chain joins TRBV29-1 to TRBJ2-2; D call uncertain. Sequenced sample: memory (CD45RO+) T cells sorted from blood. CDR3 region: CSVARAPSNTGELFF. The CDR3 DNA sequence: TGCAGCGTTGCCCGGGCGCCATCGAACACCGGGGAGCTGTTTTTT.